This T cell receptor (beta chain) was sequenced for a study of tumor and adjacent non-tumor tissue in lung cancer. Whole-study context: Each sample yielded 4 million to 4.5 million productive TCRbeta reads on average. Findings and caveats of the study: Higher tumor TCR diversity was associated with shorter survival. Significantly higher TCR diversity was found in tumor than normal lung.

TCRbeta libraries were built with three rounds of nested PCR, modified from ARM-PCR. TCRdb reprocessed the multiplex PCR reads via MiXCR and lists one record per CDR3 protein. The data show tens of thousands of distinct CDR3 sequences, roughly 73% seen once. No cell sorting was done before RNA was extracted from the tissue. Donors were chemotherapy-naive, newly diagnosed lung cancer surgical patients in China, August–November 2014. The CDR3 runs 14 residues. Unmatched junction bases numbered 6, after V lost 4 bases and J lost 5 bases. The germline CDR1 and CDR2 sequences are SGHRS and YFSETQ. This clonotype has just a few counts. Its specificity is not known.

The chain joins TRBV5-1 to TRBJ2-7; the match to TRBD2 covers 10 bases. Sequencing used lung tumor tissue. The source of this sequence is a woman between 45 and 60 years old with non-small cell lung cancer. The CDR3 sequence is CASSISSGRNEQYF. Here the CDR3 DNA reads TGCGCCAGCAGCATATCTAGCGGGAGAAACGAGCAGTACTTC. Using reference TRBV5-1 and TRBJ2-7 for the parts outside the CDR3, the full variable domain is KAGVTQTPRYLIKTRGQQVTLSCSPISGHRSVSWYQQTPGQGLQFLFEYFSETQRNKGNFPGRFSGRQFSNSRSEMNVSTLELGDSALYLCASSISSGRNEQYFGPGTRLTVT.